This T cell receptor beta chain emerged from a study of blood T cell repertoires in COVID-19. Under the authors' procedure: Amplification with reference gene primers provided the estimates of nucleated cell counts. This table comes from immunoSEQ multiplex PCR, and its TCRdb copy is limited to in-frame clones, with some not included. The DNA gave D and trimming, while V, J and clone size come from that table. The data hold about 110,000 clones, with 88% observed a single time. The sample was peripheral blood. This TCR came from a man aged 50-60 years with active or convalescent COVID-19.

CDR3 amino acids: CASSILAASTDTQYF. The CDR3 coding sequence is TGTGCCAGCAGCATCCTAGCGGCTAGCACAGATACGCAGTATTTT. The chain recombines TRBV7-2 with TRBJ2-3, with 7 bases identical to TRBD2. V lost 5 bases and J lost 0; bases outside the gene matches: 5. The CDR3 consists of 15 residues. Germline-derived CDR1 and CDR2 are SGHTA and FQGNSA.